This T cell receptor beta chain was found in a study of CD8 T cells in ankylosing spondylitis. Study observations and caveats: Blood from ankylosing spondylitis patients appeared to carry a characteristic roughly eight-variant TCR beta motif.

TCRdb reprocessed the 5' RACE reads via MiXCR and lists one record per CDR3 protein. The sample consists of 200,000 to 250,000 distinct CDR3 sequences, 7% to 8% of them appearing once. This clonotype showed up many times. The antigen remains undetermined. CDR3 size: 13 residues. Germline V gene sequence: CDR1 SNHLY, CDR2 FYNNEI. The V gene end was trimmed by 8 bases and the J gene end by 6 bases; junction bases not matched to a gene: 3. The chain uses TRBV2 and TRBJ2-2, with TRBD1 identical over 10 bases. Sequencing was done on a sample of blood, either unsorted or a sorted T cell fraction (not recorded which). This TCR came from a male donor with ankylosing spondylitis. This CDR3 is CASRDRGSGELFF. As DNA, the CDR3 is TGTGCCAGCCGGGACAGGGGATCCGGGGAGCTGTTTTTT.